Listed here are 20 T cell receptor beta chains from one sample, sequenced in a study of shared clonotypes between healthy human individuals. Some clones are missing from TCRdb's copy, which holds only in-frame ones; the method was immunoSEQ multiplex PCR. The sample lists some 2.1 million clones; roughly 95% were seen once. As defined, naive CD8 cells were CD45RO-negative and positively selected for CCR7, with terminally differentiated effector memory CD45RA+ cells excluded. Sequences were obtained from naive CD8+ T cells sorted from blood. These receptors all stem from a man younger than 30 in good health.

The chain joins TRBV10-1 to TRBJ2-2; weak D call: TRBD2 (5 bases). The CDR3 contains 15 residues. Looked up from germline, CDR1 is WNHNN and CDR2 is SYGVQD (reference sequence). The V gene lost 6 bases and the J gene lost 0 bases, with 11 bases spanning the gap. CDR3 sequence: CASSSGISNTGELFF. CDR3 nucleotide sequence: TGCGCCAGCAGCTCCGGGATTTCGAACACCGGGGAGCTGTTTTTT.

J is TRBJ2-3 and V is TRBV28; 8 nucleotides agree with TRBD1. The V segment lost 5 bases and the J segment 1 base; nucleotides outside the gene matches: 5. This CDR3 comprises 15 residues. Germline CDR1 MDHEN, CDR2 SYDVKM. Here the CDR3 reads CASSPPGQGTDTQYF. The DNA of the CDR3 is TGTGCCAGCAGTCCTCCGGGACAGGGCACAGATACGCAGTATTTT.

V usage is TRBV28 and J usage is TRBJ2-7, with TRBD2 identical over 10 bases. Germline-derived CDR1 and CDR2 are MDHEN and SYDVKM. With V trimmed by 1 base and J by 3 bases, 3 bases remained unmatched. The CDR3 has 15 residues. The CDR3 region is CASSLFLAGVYEQYF. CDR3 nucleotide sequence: TGTGCCAGCAGTTTATTTCTAGCGGGGGTCTACGAGCAGTACTTC.

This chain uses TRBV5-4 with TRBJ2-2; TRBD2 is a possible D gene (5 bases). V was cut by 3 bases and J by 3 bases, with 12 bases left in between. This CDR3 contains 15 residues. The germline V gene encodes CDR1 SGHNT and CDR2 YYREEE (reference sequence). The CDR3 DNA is TGTGCCAGCAGCTCCCCGGGAAGGGACACCGGGGAGCTGTTTTTT. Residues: CASSSPGRDTGELFF.

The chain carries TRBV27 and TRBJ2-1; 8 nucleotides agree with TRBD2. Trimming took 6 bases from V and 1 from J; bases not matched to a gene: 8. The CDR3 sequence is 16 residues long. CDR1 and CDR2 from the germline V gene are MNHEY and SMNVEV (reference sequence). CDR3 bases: TGTGCCAGCAGCTCCTCAGCGGGGGAGTCCTACAATGAGCAGTTCTTC. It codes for CASSSSAGESYNEQFF.

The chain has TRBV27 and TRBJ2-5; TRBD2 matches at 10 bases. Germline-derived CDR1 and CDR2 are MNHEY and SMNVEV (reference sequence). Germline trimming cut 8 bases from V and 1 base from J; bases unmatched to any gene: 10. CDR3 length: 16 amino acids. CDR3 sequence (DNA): TGTGCCAGCGGCAAATGGGCTAGCGGGAGCCAAGAGACCCAGTACTTC. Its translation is CASGKWASGSQETQYF.

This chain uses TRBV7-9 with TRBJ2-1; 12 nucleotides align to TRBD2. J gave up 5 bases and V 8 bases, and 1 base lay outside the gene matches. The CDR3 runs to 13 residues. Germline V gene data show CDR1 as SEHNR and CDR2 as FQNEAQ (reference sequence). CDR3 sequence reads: CASRLAGDNEQFF. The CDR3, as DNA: TGTGCCAGCCGACTAGCGGGAGACAATGAGCAGTTCTTC.

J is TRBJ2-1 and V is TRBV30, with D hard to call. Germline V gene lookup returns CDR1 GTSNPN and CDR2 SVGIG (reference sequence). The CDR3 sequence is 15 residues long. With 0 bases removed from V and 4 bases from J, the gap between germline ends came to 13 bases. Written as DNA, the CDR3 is TGTGCCTGGAGTGTACTCACGGGCAGGTACAATGAGCAGTTCTTC. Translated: CAWSVLTGRYNEQFF.

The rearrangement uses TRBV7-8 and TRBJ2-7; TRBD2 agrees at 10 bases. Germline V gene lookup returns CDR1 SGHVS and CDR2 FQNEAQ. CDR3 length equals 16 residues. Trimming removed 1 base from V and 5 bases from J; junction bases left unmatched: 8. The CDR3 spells CASSLGLAGVMDEQYF. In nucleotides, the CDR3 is TGTGCCAGCAGCTTAGGCCTAGCGGGAGTAATGGACGAGCAGTACTTC.

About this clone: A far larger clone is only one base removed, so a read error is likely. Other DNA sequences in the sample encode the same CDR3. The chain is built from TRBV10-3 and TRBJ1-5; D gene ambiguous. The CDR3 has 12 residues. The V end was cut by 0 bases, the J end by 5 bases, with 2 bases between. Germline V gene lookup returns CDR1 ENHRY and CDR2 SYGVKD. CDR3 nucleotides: TGTGCCATCAGTGAGTCTTATCAGCCCCAGCATTTT. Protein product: CAISESYQPQHF.

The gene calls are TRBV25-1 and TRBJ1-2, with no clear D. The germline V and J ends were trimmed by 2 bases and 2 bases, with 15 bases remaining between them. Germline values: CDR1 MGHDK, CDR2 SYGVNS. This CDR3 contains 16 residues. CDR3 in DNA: TGTGCCAGCAGTGAACCCCTCCTCGGAGGGAACTATGGCTACACCTTC. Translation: CASSEPLLGGNYGYTF.

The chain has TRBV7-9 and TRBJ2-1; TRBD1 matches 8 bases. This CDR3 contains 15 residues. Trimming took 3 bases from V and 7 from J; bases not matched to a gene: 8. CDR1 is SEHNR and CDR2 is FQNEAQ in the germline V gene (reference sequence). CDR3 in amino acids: CASSFPGQVMNEQFF. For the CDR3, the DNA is TGTGCCAGCAGCTTCCCGGGACAGGTTATGAATGAGCAGTTCTTC.

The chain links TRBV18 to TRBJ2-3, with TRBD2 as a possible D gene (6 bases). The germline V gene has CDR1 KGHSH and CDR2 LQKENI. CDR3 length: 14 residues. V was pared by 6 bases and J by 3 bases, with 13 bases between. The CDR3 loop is CASSRLGDTDTQYF. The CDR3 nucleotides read TGTGCCAGCTCTCGACTAGGGGATACAGATACGCAGTATTTT.

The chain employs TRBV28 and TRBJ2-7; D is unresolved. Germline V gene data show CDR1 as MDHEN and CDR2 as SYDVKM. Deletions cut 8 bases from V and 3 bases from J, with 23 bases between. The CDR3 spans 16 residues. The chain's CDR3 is CASATPSTGSLYEQYF. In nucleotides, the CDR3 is TGTGCCAGCGCCACTCCTTCGACCGGGTCCCTCTACGAGCAGTACTTC.

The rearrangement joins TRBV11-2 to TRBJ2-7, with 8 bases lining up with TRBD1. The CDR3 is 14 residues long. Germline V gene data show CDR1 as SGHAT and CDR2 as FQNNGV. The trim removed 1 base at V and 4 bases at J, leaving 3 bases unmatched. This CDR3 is CASSLGTGWYEQYF. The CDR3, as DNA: TGTGCCAGCAGCTTAGGGACAGGGTGGTACGAGCAGTACTTC.

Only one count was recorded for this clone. Here the CDR3 DNA reads TGTGCCAGCAGCCTTCAGGGGGCCTCGGATGAGCAGTTCTTC. Protein sequence: CASSLQGASDEQFF. The chain is built from TRBV5-6 and TRBJ2-1; 8 bases match TRBD1. Losses at the gene ends were 4 bases for V and 8 bases for J; bases not matched to a gene: 8. The CDR3 runs 14 residues. CDR1 and CDR2 from the germline V gene are SGHDT and YYEEEE.

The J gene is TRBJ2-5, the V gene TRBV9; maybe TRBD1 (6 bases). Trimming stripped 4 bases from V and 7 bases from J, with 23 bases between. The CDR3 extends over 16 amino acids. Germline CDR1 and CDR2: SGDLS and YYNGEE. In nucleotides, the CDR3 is TGTGCCAGCAGCCCCCGACAGGTCCCAACTGAGGGGACCCAGTACTTC. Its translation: CASSPRQVPTEGTQYF.

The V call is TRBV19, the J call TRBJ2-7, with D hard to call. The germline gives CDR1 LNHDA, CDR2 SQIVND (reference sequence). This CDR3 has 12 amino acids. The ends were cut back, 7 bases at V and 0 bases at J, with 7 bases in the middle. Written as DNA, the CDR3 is TGTGCCAGTAATGACGACTCCTACGAGCAGTACTTC. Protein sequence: CASNDDSYEQYF.

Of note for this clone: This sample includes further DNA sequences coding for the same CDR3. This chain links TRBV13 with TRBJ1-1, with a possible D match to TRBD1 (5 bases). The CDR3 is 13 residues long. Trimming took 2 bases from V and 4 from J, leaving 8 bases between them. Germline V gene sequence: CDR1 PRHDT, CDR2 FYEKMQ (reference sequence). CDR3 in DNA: TGTGCCAGCAGCTTACAAGGGGCCACTGAAGCTTTCTTT. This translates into CASSLQGATEAFF.

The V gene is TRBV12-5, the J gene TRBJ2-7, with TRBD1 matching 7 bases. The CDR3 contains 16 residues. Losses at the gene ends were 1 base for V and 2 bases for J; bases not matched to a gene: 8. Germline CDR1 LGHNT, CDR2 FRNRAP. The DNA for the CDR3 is TGTGCTAGTGGTTTGGCCCGGGACAGTTTTACCTACGAGCAGTACTTC. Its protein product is CASGLARDSFTYEQYF.